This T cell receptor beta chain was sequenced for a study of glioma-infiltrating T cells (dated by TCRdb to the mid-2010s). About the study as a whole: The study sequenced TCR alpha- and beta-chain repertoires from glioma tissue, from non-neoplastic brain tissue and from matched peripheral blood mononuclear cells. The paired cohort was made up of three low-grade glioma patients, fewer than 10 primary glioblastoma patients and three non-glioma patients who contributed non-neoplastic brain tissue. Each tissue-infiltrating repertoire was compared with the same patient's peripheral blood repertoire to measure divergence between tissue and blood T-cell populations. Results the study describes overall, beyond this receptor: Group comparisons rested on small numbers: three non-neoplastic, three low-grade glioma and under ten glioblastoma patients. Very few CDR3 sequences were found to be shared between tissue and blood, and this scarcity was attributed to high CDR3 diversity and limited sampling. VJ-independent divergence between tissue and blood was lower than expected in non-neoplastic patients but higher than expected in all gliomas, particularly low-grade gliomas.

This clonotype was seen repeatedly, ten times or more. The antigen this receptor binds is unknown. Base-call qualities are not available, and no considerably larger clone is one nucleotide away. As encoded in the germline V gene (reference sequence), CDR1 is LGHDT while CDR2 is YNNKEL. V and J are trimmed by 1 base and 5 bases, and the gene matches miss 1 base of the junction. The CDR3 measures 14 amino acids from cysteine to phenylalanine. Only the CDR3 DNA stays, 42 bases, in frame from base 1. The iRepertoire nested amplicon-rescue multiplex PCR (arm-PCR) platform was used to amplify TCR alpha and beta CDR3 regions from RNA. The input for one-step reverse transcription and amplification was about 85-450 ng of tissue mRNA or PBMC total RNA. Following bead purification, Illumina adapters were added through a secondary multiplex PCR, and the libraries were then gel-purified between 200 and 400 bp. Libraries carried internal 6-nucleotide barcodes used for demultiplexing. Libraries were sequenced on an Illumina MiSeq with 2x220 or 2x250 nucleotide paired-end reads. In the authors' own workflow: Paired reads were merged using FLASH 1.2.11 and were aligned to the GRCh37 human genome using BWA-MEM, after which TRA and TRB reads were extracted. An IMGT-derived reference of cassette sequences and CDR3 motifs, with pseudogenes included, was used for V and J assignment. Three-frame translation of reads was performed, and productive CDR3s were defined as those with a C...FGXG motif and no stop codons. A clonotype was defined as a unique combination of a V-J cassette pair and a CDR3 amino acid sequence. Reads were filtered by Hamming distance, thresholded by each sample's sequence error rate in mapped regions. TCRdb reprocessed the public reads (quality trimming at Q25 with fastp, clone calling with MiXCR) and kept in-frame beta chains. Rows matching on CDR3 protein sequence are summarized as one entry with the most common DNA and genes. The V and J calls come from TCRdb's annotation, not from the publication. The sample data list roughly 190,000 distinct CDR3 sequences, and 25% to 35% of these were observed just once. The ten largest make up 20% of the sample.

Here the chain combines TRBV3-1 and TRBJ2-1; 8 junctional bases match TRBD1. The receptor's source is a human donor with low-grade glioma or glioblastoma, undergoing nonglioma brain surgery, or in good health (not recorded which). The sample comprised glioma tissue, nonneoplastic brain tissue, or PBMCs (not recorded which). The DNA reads TGTGCCAGCAGCCAAGGGACAGGGAACAATGAGCAGTTCTTC. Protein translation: CASSQGTGNNEQFF.